The clone carrying this T cell receptor (beta chain) was counted many times. Its antigen is not known. Both iRepertoire HTBI primers and Arm-PCR of CDR3 regions were used to build the TCR beta libraries. TCRdb reanalysed the multiplex PCR reads using MiXCR and keeps one entry per CDR3 protein. The table has 420,000 or so distinct CDR3 sequences, less than 20% seen once. Germline V gene data show CDR1 as SGHVS and CDR2 as FQNEAQ. The CDR3 covers 13 residues. The V gene lost 5 bases and the J gene lost 2 bases, with 10 bases spanning the gap. Time point specified: newly diagnosed GD, antithyroid drugs for less than 3 months. Extracted RNA from PBMCs served as the source of the TCR library. The patient group derived from an endocrinology department in Xi'an, China. This sample was included in a study of regulatory T cells in long-lasting Graves disease. Notes on the study in general: Persistent cases favored TRBV28, TRBJ1-2 and TRBJ2-5.

The same sample was also used in a study of T cells in Graves' hyperthyroidism and ophthalmopathy. That paper states: Together with thyroid ultrasound, orbital computed tomography, serum thyroxine and TRAb, clinical symptoms were used for diagnoses.

The V gene is TRBV7-8, the J gene TRBJ2-7; tentatively, D is TRBD2 (6 bases). The sequencing here drew on peripheral blood mononuclear cells (PBMCs), taken at new diagnosis, from a patient treated with antithyroid drugs. This clonotype was sampled from a woman younger than 35 with Graves disease. Here the CDR3 reads CASSVLAPYEQYF. CDR3 coding DNA: TGTGCCAGCAGCGTACTAGCCCCCTACGAGCAGTACTTC.